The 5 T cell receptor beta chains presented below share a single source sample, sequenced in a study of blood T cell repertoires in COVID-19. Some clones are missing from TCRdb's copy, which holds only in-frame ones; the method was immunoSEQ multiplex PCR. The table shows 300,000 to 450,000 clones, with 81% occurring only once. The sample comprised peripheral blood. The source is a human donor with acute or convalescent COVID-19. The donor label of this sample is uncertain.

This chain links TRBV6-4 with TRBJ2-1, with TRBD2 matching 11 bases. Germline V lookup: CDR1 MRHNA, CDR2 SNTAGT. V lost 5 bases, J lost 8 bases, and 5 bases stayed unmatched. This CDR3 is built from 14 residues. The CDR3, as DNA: TGTGCCAGCAGTATAGCGGGAGGGGTGGATGAGCAGTTCTTC. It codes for CASSIAGGVDEQFF.

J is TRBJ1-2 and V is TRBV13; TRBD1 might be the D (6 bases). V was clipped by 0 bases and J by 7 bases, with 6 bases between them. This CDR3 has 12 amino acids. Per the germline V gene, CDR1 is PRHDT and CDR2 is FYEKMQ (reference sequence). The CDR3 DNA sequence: TGTGCCAGCAGCTTAGGACAGGGTGGCTACACCTTC. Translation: CASSLGQGGYTF.

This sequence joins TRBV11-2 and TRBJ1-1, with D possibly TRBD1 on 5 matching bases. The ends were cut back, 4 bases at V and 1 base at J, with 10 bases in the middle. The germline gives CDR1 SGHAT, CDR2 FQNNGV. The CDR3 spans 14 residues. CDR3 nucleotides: TGTGCCAGCAGCTCGAGCAGGGCGAACACTGAAGCTTTCTTT. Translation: CASSSSRANTEAFF.

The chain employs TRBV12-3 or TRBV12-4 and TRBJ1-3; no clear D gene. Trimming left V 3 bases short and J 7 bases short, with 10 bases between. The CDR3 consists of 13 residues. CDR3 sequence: CASSLPPGNTIYF. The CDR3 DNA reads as TGTGCCAGCAGTTTGCCCCCGGGTAACACCATATATTTT.

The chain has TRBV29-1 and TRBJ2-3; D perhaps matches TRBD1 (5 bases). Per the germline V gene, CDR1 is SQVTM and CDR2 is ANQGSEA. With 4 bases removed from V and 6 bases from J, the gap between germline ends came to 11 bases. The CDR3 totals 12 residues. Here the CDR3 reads CSVVAGKDTQYF. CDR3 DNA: TGCAGCGTTGTGGCAGGGAAGGATACGCAGTATTTT.